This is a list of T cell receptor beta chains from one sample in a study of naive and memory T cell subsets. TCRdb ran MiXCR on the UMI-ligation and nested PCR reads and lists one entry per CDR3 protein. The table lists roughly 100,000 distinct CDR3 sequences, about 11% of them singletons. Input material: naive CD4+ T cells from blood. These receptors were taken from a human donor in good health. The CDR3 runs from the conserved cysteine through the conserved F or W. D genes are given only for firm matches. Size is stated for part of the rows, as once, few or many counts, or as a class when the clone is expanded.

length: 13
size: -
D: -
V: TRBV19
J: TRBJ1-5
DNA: TGTGCCAGTGGGCACGATAGCAATCAGCCCCAGCATTTT
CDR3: CASGHDSNQPQHF

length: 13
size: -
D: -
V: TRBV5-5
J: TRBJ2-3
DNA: TGTGCCAGCAGCTTACGGACGACAGATACGCAGTATTTT
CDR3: CASSLRTTDTQYF

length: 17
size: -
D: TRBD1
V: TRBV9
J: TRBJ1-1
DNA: TGTGCCAGCAGCGCATTGACAGGGGGTGATTCGAACACTGAAGCTTTCTTT
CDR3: CASSALTGGDSNTEAFF

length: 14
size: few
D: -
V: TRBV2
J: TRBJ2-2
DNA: TGTGCCAGCAGTGAAGCGCCTAGATCCGGGGAGCTGTTTTTT
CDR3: CASSEAPRSGELFF

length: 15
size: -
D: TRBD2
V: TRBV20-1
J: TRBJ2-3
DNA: TGCAGTGCTAGGAAGCGGGGGACAAGCACAGATACGCAGTATTTT
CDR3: CSARKRGTSTDTQYF

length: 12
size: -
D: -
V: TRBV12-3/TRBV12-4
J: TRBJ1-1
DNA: TGTGCCAGCAGCCATGACCGGATGATGGCTTTCTTT
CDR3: CASSHDRMMAFF

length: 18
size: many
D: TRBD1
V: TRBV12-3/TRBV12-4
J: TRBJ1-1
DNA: TGTGCCAGCAGTTTACGTAGGACAGGCCTAACCATGAACACTGAAGCTTTCTTT
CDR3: CASSLRRTGLTMNTEAFF

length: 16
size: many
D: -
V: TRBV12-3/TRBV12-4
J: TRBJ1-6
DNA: TGTGCCAGCAGTTTTTCTTTGAAAGGACGGAATTCACCCCTCCACTTT
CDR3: CASSFSLKGRNSPLHF

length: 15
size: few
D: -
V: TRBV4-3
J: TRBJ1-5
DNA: TGCGCCAGCAGCCAGAGTACAGGGCAGGGTCAGCCCCAGCATTTT
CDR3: CASSQSTGQGQPQHF

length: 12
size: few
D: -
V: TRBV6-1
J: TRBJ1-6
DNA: TGTGCCAGCAGATCTACTATTACACCCCTCCACTTT
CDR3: CASRSTITPLHF

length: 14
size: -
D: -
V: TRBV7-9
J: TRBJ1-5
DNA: TGTGCCAGCAGCCATTCAGGGGGCAATCAGCCCCAGCATTTT
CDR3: CASSHSGGNQPQHF

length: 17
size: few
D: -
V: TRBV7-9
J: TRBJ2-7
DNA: TGTGCCAGCAGCTTTCAGGGGCCCACTAGGATGGGCTACGAGCAGTACTTC
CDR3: CASSFQGPTRMGYEQYF

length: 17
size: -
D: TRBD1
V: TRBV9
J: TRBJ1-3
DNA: TGTGCCAGCAGCAGAGGAGGAGGGACAGGGGAACAAAACACCATATATTTT
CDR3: CASSRGGGTGEQNTIYF

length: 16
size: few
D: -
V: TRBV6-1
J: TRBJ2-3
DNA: TGTGCCAGCAGTGAATGGTGGGGCAGGGCTACAGATACGCAGTATTTT
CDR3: CASSEWWGRATDTQYF

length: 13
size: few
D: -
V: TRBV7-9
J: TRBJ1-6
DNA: TGTGCCAGCAGCTCCCAAGAAAATTCACCCCTCCACTTT
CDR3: CASSSQENSPLHF

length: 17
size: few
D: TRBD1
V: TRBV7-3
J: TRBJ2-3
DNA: TGTGCCAGCAGCTTAAGGGGAGGCGGGCAGGGGGCTGATACGCAGTATTTT
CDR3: CASSLRGGGQGADTQYF

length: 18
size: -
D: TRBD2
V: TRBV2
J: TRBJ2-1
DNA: TGTGCCAGCAGAAGCGGGACTAGGGTTCCGAAACAAAACAATGAGCAGTTCTTC
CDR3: CASRSGTRVPKQNNEQFF

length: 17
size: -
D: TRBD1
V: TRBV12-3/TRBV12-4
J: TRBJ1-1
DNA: TGTGCCAGCAGCCCTGCACGAGACAGGGGTCTGAACACTGAAGCTTTCTTT
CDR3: CASSPARDRGLNTEAFF

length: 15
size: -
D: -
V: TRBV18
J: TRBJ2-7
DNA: TGTGCCAGCTCACTCGGGACGGCGCCGACCTACGAGCAGTACTTC
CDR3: CASSLGTAPTYEQYF

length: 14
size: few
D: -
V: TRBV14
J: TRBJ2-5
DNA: TGTGCCAGCAGCCAAGACAGGGAAAGAGGTACCCAGTACTTC
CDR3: CASSQDRERGTQYF

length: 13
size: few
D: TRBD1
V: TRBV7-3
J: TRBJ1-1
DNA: TGTGCCAGCAGCCAGACAGGGCTTACTGAAGCTTTCTTT
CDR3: CASSQTGLTEAFF

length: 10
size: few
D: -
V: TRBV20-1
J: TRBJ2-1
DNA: TGCAGTGCTAGCTACAATGAGCAGTTCTTC
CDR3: CSASYNEQFF

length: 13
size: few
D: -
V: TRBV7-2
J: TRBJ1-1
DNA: TGTGCCAGCAGCCCCAGAGGACGTTTTGAAGCTTTCTTT
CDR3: CASSPRGRFEAFF

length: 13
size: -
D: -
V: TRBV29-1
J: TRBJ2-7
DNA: TGCAGCGTGACAACTGGGGGGTTCGACGAGCAGTACTTC
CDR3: CSVTTGGFDEQYF

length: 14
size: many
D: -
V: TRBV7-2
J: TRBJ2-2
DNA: TGTGCCAGCAGCGGGGGTGCCAACACCGGGGAGCTGTTTTTT
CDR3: CASSGGANTGELFF

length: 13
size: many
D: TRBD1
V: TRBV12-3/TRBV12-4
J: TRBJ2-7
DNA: TGTGCCAGCAGTTCCGGGACAGCTTACGAGCAGTACTTC
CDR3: CASSSGTAYEQYF

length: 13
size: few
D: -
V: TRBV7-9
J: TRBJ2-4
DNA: TGTGCCAGCAGCCGCCCTCCCTTGGACATTCAGTACTTC
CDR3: CASSRPPLDIQYF

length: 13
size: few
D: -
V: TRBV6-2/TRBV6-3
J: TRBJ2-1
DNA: TGTGCCAGCAGCTGGGGGTCTAGCGTCGTCTCTTTCTTC
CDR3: CASSWGSSVVSFF

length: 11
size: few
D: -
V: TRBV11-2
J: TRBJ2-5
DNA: TGTGCCAGCAGAAGTGGGGAGACCCAGTACTTC
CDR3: CASRSGETQYF

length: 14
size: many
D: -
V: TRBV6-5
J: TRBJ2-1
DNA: TGTGCCAGCACCTCACTAGCAAGAGGCAATGAGCAGTTCTTC
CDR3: CASTSLARGNEQFF

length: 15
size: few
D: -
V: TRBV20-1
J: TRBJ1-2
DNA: TGCAGTGCTAGAGACGCGGGACTCCAAAACTATGGCTACACCTTC
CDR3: CSARDAGLQNYGYTF

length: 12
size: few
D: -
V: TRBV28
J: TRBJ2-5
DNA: TGTGCCAGCAGTTACCCACCCGAGACCCAGTACTTC
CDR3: CASSYPPETQYF

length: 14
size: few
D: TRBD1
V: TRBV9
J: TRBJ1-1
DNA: TGTGCCAGCAGCGTAGACGGACAGGGTACTGAAGCTTTCTTT
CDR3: CASSVDGQGTEAFF

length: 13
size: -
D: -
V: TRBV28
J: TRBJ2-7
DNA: TGTGCCACCGGACTTGGCAGTCTGAACGAGCAGTACTTC
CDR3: CATGLGSLNEQYF

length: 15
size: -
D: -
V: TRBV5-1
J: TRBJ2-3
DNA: TGCGCCAGCAGCTTGGTCGGGGAACTTGGTGATACGCAGTATTTT
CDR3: CASSLVGELGDTQYF

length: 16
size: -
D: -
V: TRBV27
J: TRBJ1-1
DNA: TGTGCCAGCAGCACCCTCCCGCCAGGGCGATTGGCTGAAGCTTTCTTT
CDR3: CASSTLPPGRLAEAFF

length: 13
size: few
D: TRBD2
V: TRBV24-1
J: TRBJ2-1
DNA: TGTGCCACCAGTGGGACTAGCGACGGTGAGCAGTTCTTC
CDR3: CATSGTSDGEQFF

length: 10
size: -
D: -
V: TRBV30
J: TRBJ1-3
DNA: TGTGCCTGTGGAGAGAACACCATATATTTT
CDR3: CACGENTIYF

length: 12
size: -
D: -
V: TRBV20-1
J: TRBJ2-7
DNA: TGCAGTGCAGGGACAAATACCTACGAGCAGTACTTC
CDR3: CSAGTNTYEQYF

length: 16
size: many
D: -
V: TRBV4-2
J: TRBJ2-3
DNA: TGTGCCAGTAGGGGAGGGGCCGGACAGCTCACAGATACGCAGTATTTT
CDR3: CASRGGAGQLTDTQYF

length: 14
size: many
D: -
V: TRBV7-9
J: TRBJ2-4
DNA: TGTGCCGCCGGGACCCTAGCAACCAAAAACATTCAGTACTTC
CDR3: CAAGTLATKNIQYF

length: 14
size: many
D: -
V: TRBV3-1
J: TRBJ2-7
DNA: TGTGCCAGCAGCCGCGGGGGACAGGCCTACGAGCAGTACTTC
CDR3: CASSRGGQAYEQYF

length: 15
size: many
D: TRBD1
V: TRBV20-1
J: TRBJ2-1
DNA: TGCAGTGCTACCCCCCGGACAGGGGGAAGCAATGAGCAGTTCTTC
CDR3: CSATPRTGGSNEQFF

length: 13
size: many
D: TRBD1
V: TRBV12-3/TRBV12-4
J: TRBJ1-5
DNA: TGTGCCAGCAGGGGGACAGCCAATCAGCCCCAGCATTTT
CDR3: CASRGTANQPQHF

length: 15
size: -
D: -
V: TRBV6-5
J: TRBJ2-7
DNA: TGTGCCAGCAGGGTTCTGCAGGGATCGCCCTACGAGCAGTACTTC
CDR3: CASRVLQGSPYEQYF

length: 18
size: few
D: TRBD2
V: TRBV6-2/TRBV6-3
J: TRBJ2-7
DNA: TGTGCCAGCAGCCGGAGGACTAGCGGGAGGGCCCCGGAAGTTAGGCAGTACTTC
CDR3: CASSRRTSGRAPEVRQYF

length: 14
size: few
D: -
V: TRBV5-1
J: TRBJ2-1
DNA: TGCGCCAGCAGCCTCCCCAGGGGTAACAATGAGCAGTTCTTC
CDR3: CASSLPRGNNEQFF

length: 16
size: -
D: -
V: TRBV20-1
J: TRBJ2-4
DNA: TGCAGTGCTAGTATGCGGGGTGAACTAGCCAAAAACATTCAGTACTTC
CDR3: CSASMRGELAKNIQYF

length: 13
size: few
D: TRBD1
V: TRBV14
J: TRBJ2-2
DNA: TGTGCCAGCAGCCCACAGGGGATCGGGGAGCTGTTTTTT
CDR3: CASSPQGIGELFF

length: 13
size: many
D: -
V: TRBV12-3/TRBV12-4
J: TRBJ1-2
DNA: TGTGCCAGCAGTTTCCCGGACCTCCGAGGCTACACCTTC
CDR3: CASSFPDLRGYTF

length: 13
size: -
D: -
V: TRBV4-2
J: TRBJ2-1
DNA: TGTGCCAGCAGCCAAGCCAATCGGAATGAGCAGTTCTTC
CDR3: CASSQANRNEQFF

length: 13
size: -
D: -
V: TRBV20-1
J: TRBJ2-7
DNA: TGCAGTGCTAGAGAAGGTCGGTTATACGAGCAGTACTTC
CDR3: CSAREGRLYEQYF

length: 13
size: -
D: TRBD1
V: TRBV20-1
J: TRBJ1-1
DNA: TGCAGTGCTAGACGTGGACAGGCCGCTGAAGCTTTCTTT
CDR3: CSARRGQAAEAFF

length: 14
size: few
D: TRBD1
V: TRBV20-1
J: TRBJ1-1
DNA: TGCAGTGCTAGACAAAGGGGGCCGAACACTGAAGCTTTCTTT
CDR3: CSARQRGPNTEAFF

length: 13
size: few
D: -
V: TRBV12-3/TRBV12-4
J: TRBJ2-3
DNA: TGTGCCAGCAGCCCCCTAGGAGCAGATACGCAGTATTTT
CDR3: CASSPLGADTQYF

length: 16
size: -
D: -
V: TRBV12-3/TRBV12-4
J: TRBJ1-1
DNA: TGTGCCAGCATACCCCGAACGGGTTATACGAACACTGAAGCTTTCTTT
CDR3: CASIPRTGYTNTEAFF

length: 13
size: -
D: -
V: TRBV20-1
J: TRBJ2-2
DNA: TGCAGTGCTAGTCCGGGGTTGCTCGGGGAGCTGTTTTTT
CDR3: CSASPGLLGELFF

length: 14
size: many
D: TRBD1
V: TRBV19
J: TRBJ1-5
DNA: TGTGCCAGTAGTAAGGGACAGGGACCTCAGCCCCAGCATTTT
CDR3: CASSKGQGPQPQHF

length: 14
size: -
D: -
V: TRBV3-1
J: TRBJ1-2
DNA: TGTGCCAGCAGCCAGAAGCCGGATAACTATGGCTACACCTTC
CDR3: CASSQKPDNYGYTF

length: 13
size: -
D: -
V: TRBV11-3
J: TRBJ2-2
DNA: TGTGCCAGCAGCTTAGACGGGCTCGGGGAGCTGTTTTTT
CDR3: CASSLDGLGELFF